This T cell receptor (beta chain) was recorded in a study of identical twins' blood T cells. The study, taken as a whole, reports: Twins shared more top CDR3 clonotypes than unrelated donors did.

In the case of this clonotype: Its specificity is not known.

Trimming stripped 4 bases from V and 2 bases from J, with 18 bases between. CDR3 length: 16 amino acids. CDR1 is SGHDT, CDR2 YYEEEE, per germline. Both ends of each TCR cDNA library bore sample-specific barcodes. Original analysis: Each library had about 2 to 4 million CDR3 reads and about 100,000 to nearly 500,000 clonotypes. Using its own MiXCR run on the 5' RACE reads, TCRdb lists one record per CDR3 protein. TCRdb's processing, not the authors', yielded these V and J calls. The sample lists 300,000 to 400,000 distinct CDR3 sequences, over 25% occurring once. Material: PBMCs. The receptor comes from a woman aged 18-49 years in good health. The V and J genes are TRBV5-6 and TRBJ1-1; D is possibly TRBD1 (5 bases). The CDR3 sequence: CASSLDRGGDNTEAFF. DNA of the CDR3: TGTGCCAGCAGCCTAGACCGGGGGGGAGATAACACTGAAGCTTTCTTT.